These 29 T cell receptor delta chains were all obtained from the same sample, sequenced in a study of human gamma delta and Vdelta1 T cells. TCRdb re-processed the PCR reads via CATT. The sample holds over a thousand delta-chain clones; roughly 40% are singletons and the top ten take around 5.1%. The material sequenced was Vdelta1 gamma-delta T cells from blood. The origin of the receptors is a human donor in good health.

V and J are TRDV1 and TRDJ1; 9 nucleotides align to TRDD2. The length of the CDR3 is 20 residues. With 4 bases clipped from V and 3 bases from J, the junction kept 21 bases outside the gene matches. In germline, CDR1 is TSWWSYY, CDR2 QGS. The CDR3 DNA is TGTGCTCTTGGGGGAACCTTCCTACGCTGTACTGACCTTAACGCCGATAAACTCATCTTT. Its translation is CALGGTFLRCTDLNADKLIF.

This clone appeared a single time. This may be a read error: a much more frequent sequence differs by one nucleotide. The chain links TRDV1 to TRDJ1, with TRDD3 matching 11 bases. Germline CDR1 reads TSWWSYY; CDR2 reads QGS. With V trimmed by 5 bases and J by 2 bases, 40 bases remained unmatched. The CDR3 runs to 27 residues. The CDR3 reads CALGTCDGGPLPTRVLGDTRRTDKLIF. The CDR3 nucleotides read TGTGCTCTTGGGACCTGCGATGGGGGGCCCCTTCCCACTCGGGTGTTGGGGGATACGCGGCGAACCGATAAACTCATCTTT.

Comment on this clone: A much larger clone lies a single base off, so this may be a read error. V usage is TRDV1 and J usage is TRDJ1, with D possibly matching TRDD3 (5 bases). Germline lookup yields CDR1 TSWWSYY and CDR2 QGS. The CDR3 sequence is 13 residues long. This chain's CDR3 is CARGEYVTDKLIF. Written as DNA, the CDR3 is TGTGCTCGTGGGGAGTACGTCACCGATAAACTCATCTTT.

On this clone: A far larger clone is only one base removed, so a read error is likely. In the same sample, other DNA sequences code for this CDR3. The chain couples TRDV1 to TRDJ1; TRDD3 matches at 12 bases. The germline gives CDR1 TSWWSYY, CDR2 QGS. This CDR3 is built from 14 residues. After removal of 9 bases from V and 6 bases from J, the junction contained 8 bases not matched to a gene. Here the CDR3 DNA reads TGTGCTCTCGGGAAACTGGGGGATACTCATAAACTCATCTTT. It translates to CALGKLGDTHKLIF.

The sample holds a few counts of this clone. This may be a read error, as it is one base from a much larger clone. The chain uses TRDV1 and TRDJ1; D is perhaps TRDD2 (7 bases). Germline loops: CDR1 TSWWSYY, CDR2 QGS. The CDR3 contains 20 residues. Between the trimmed V and J ends, which lost 0 bases and 0 bases, there was a span of 23 bases. CDR3 residues: CALGELSYERGNPHTDKLIF. CDR3 bases: TGTGCTCTTGGGGAACTTTCCTACGAGCGGGGGAACCCCCACACCGATAAACTCATCTTT.

This clone is judged medium-sized (0.01 to 0.1%). The rearrangement joins TRDV1 to TRDJ1; 8 nucleotides line up with TRDD3. There are 18 residues in the CDR3. V gave up 5 bases and J gave up 6 bases; unmatched junction bases: 20. Germline lookup yields CDR1 TSWWSYY and CDR2 QGS. The CDR3 DNA is TGTGCTCTTGGGAATCTTCCCGGCCTACTGGGGGGGCCCTATAAACTCATCTTT. This translates into CALGNLPGLLGGPYKLIF.

On this clone itself: One base separates it from a far larger clone, so it is likely a read error. The J gene is TRDJ1, the V gene TRDV1, with 10 bases identical to TRDD3. Germline V lookup: CDR1 TSWWSYY, CDR2 QGS. This CDR3 is 17 amino acids long. The CDR3 here is CALGELRPLGDILKRIF. DNA of the CDR3: TGTGCTCTTGGGGAACTCCGACCGCTGGGGGATATCCTTAAACGCATCTTT.

On this clone: A clone one base away is much larger, so this may be a read error. The chain combines TRDV1 with TRDJ1; 13 bases fit TRDD3. CDR1 is TSWWSYY, CDR2 QGS, per germline. Trimming cost V 2 bases and J 5 bases; bases outside gene matches: 8. This CDR3 has 17 residues. CDR3 bases: TGTGCTCTTGGGGAAGAAGAAACTGGGGGATACGAGGATAAACTCATCTTT. This translates into CALGEEETGGYEDKLIF.

With regard to this clone: A read error is possible here, since a much larger clone lies one base away. The V and J genes are TRDV1 and TRDJ1; 9 nucleotides agree with TRDD3. Per germline, CDR1 TSWWSYY and CDR2 QGS. CDR3 length equals 25 residues. CDR3 DNA: TGTGCTCTTAGGGAACTCGCCCTCTCCCGCCCCTATGGGGGATATTGCATTCCGTACACCGATAAACTCATCTTT. Its translation: CALRELALSRPYGGYCIPYTDKLIF.

By share, this clone counts as medium-sized. The V gene is TRDV1, the J gene TRDJ1, with D hard to call. V was shortened by 0 bases and J by 0 bases, with 29 bases between the two germline ends. The CDR3 covers 22 residues. The germline V gene has CDR1 TSWWSYY and CDR2 QGS. This CDR3 is CALGELPVPLGSFGVYTDKLIF. CDR3 DNA: TGTGCTCTTGGGGAACTCCCCGTCCCCCTTGGGTCTTTTGGAGTATACACCGATAAACTCATCTTT.

As regards this clone: This could be a read error, since a much larger clone is one nucleotide away. Other DNA sequences of this sample code for an identical CDR3. The genes are TRDV1 and TRDJ1, with TRDD3 matching 10 bases. Germline assignment: CDR1 TSWWSYY and CDR2 QGS. The CDR3 sequence is 23 residues long. The V segment lost 1 base and the J segment 3 bases; nucleotides outside the gene matches: 26. CDR3 bases: TGTGCTCTTGGGGAACCACAGGCCTTCCTATCTTTCGGGGGGATACGCGGGTCCGATAAACTCATCTTT. Translation: CALGEPQAFLSFGGIRGSDKLIF.

Within the sample, this clone is large. The V and J genes are TRDV1 and TRDJ1; 13 bases align to TRDD3. With 2 bases clipped from V and 4 bases from J, the junction kept 13 bases outside the gene matches. This CDR3 is built from 19 residues. Germline values: CDR1 TSWWSYY, CDR2 QGS. The CDR3 loop reads CALGEAESDWGIRIDKLIF. CDR3 sequence (DNA): TGTGCTCTTGGGGAAGCGGAATCCGACTGGGGGATACGCATCGATAAACTCATCTTT.

As for this clone: A single base separates this from a much larger clone, so it may be a read error. The V call is TRDV1, the J call TRDJ3, with D tentatively TRDD3 (5 bases). Germline assignment: CDR1 TSWWSYY and CDR2 QGS. V lost 5 bases, J lost 1 base, and 33 bases lay in between. This CDR3 is 24 amino acids long. CDR3 sequence: CALGNLSHTGRNEPFSWDTRQMFF. The CDR3 nucleotides are TGTGCTCTTGGGAACCTATCCCATACGGGAAGAAACGAACCCTTTTCCTGGGACACCCGACAGATGTTTTTC.

The V call is TRDV1, the J call TRDJ1; 7 bases match TRDD3. Germline V CDR1 and CDR2: TSWWSYY, QGS. This CDR3 has 21 amino acids. Trimming removed 1 base from V and 0 bases from J; junction bases left unmatched: 20. The CDR3 DNA is TGTGCTCTTGGGGAACGGGGACCCTTGGGGGACCCCACCGATTACACCGATAAACTCATCTTT. Its protein product is CALGERGPLGDPTDYTDKLIF.

This clone appeared a single time. A much bigger clone sits one base away, suggesting this may be a read error. The V and J genes are TRDV1 and TRDJ1; TRDD3 matches 13 bases. V dropped 4 bases and J dropped 4; count of bases not matched to a gene: 21. This CDR3 has 21 residues. Germline loops: CDR1 TSWWSYY, CDR2 QGS. The CDR3 DNA reads as TGTGCTCTTGGGGGACCCCCGGGACTTCCTGTACTGGGGGATACGAACGATAAACTCATCTTT. Translation: CALGGPPGLPVLGDTNDKLIF.

A remark on this clone: It differs at one base from a far larger clone, so likely a read error. The rearrangement joins TRDV1 to TRDJ1; 7 bases line up with TRDD2. CDR3 length: 22 residues. Germline V CDR1 and CDR2: TSWWSYY, QGS. The CDR3 loop is CALGEPYSYVDGHNRYTDKFIF. CDR3 bases: TGTGCTCTTGGGGAACCCTATTCCTACGTGGATGGACATAACAGGTACACCGATAAATTCATCTTT.

Of note for this clone: A far larger clone is one nucleotide away, so this likely arose from a read error. This chain joins TRDV1 and TRDJ1; 12 positions agree with TRDD3. The length of the CDR3 is 27 residues. Germline V gives CDR1 TSWWSYY, CDR2 QGS. The CDR3 loop reads CALGEPERYKWSTGGYWDKSYTHKLIF. In nucleotides, the CDR3 is TGTGCTCTTGGGGAACCGGAACGGTACAAGTGGAGTACTGGGGGATACTGGGATAAATCGTACACCCATAAACTCATCTTT.

A word on this clone: It differs at one base from a far larger clone, so likely a read error. Other DNA sequences in this specimen translate into the identical CDR3. V and J are TRDV1 and TRDJ1; 8 nucleotides match TRDD3. Trimming at V came to 0 bases and at J to 0 bases, leaving 27 bases not matched to a gene. CDR3 length: 24 amino acids. Germline CDR1 TSWWSYY, CDR2 QGS. This CDR3 reads CALGELDFRTWDTGGLRYTDKLIF. DNA for the CDR3: TGTGCTCTTGGGGAACTTGACTTCCGGACCTGGGATACTGGGGGCCTACGGTACACCGATAAACTCATCTTT.

This clone showed up just a few times. This sequence may be a read error, since a much larger clone differs from it by one base. This sample includes further DNA sequences coding for the same CDR3. V usage is TRDV1 and J usage is TRDJ1, with TRDD2 matching 7 bases. The CDR3 has 17 residues. Looked up from germline, CDR1 is TSWWSYY and CDR2 is QGS. The CDR3 loop reads CALGEFLQPANTDKLIF. Written as DNA, the CDR3 is TGTGCTCTTGGGGAGTTCCTACAGCCAGCCAACACCGACAAACTCATCTTT.

Regarding this clone: A much larger clonotype is one base distant, so this may be a read error. Other DNA sequences in this sample translate to the same CDR3. V gene TRDV1 combines with J gene TRDJ1, with TRDD3 identical over 13 bases. The length of the CDR3 is 25 residues. V lost 1 base and J lost 8; bases outside the gene matches: 34. Germline values: CDR1 TSWWSYY, CDR2 QGS. The CDR3: CALGEPGGEGTSYPPNWGIRDKLIF. DNA of the CDR3: TGTGCTCTTGGGGAACCGGGGGGGGAAGGAACTTCCTACCCCCCTAACTGGGGGATACGCGACAAACTCATCTTT.

This clone is labeled medium-sized (0.01 to 0.1%). This chain joins TRDV1 and TRDJ1; maybe TRDD2 (6 bases). Deletions cut 0 bases from V and 11 bases from J, with 28 bases between. CDR1 and CDR2 from the germline V gene are TSWWSYY and QGS. This CDR3 spans 18 amino acids. CDR3 amino acids: CALGELRPSLLVSPELIF. The CDR3 nucleotides read TGTGCTCTTGGGGAACTTCGGCCTTCCCTCCTGGTGAGCCCAGAGCTCATCTTT.

This clone is large within its sample. The chain uses TRDV1 and TRDJ1; D may be TRDD2 (8 bases). Germline V gene lookup returns CDR1 TSWWSYY and CDR2 QGS. V was shortened by 2 bases and J by 0 bases, with 31 bases between the two germline ends. The CDR3 runs 22 residues. The CDR3 coding sequence is TGTGCTCTTGGGGAAACAGCCTTCCTATTGGTCCTTGGGGGAAAAAACACCGATAAACTCATCTTT. Translating gives CALGETAFLLVLGGKNTDKLIF.

Of note for this clone: This may arise from a read error, as a much more abundant clone is one base away. The same CDR3 arises from other DNA sequences in this sample as well. The chain combines TRDV1 with TRDJ1, with TRDD3 identical over 11 bases. From germline, CDR1 is TSWWSYY and CDR2 QGS. The CDR3 spans 27 residues. The CDR3 region is CALGENSFPAGWGIREGRPLYTDKLIF. The CDR3 DNA reads as TGTGCGCTTGGGGAAAACTCCTTCCCCGCGGGATGGGGGATACGCGAGGGACGACCTTTGTACACCGATAAACTCATCTTT.

This clone has a single count. This is likely an artifact of a read error, given a far larger clone one base away. V and J are TRDV1 and TRDJ1; 11 bases line up with TRDD3. Germline CDR1 TSWWSYY, CDR2 QGS. The CDR3 length is 15 residues. Trimming at V came to 1 base and at J to 10 bases, leaving 8 bases not matched to a gene. The CDR3 loop is CALGEPSSGGYRLIF. Here the CDR3 DNA reads TGTGCTCTTGGGGAACCCAGTTCTGGGGGATACAGACTCATCTTT.

A word on this clone: A clone one base away is much larger, so this may be a read error. The sample contains more than one DNA sequence encoding this CDR3. The rearrangement links TRDV1 to TRDJ1; TRDD3 matches at 9 bases. Germline CDR1 TSWWSYY, CDR2 QGS. Trimming took 2 bases from V and 0 from J; bases not matched to a gene: 10. The CDR3 loop spans 18 amino acids. The CDR3 loop reads CALGEFPRAGGYTDKLIF. The DNA of the CDR3 is TGTGCTCTTGGGGAATTTCCCCGTGCTGGGGGATACACCGATAAACTCATCTTT.

A remark on this clone: A far larger clone is only one base removed, so a read error is likely. The chain employs TRDV1 and TRDJ1, with a tentative D call TRDD3 (8 bases). The CDR3 loop spans 23 amino acids. V lost 0 bases and J 2 bases, leaving 34 bases between the germline ends. From germline, CDR1 is TSWWSYY and CDR2 QGS. CDR3 residues: CALGELISKLPMTGGLVTDKLIF. In nucleotides, the CDR3 is TGTGCTCTTGGGGAACTAATCTCTAAGCTTCCTATGACTGGGGGTCTCGTGACCGATAAACTCATCTTT.

Within the sample, this clone is large. V and J are TRDV1 and TRDJ3, with 8 bases that match TRDD3. CDR3 length equals 18 residues. Germline CDR1 is TSWWSYY and CDR2 is QGS. The junction had 15 bases not matched to a gene; V was cut back by 3 bases and J by 11 bases. CDR3 sequence reads: CALGDPAWGIPHSRQMFF. CDR3 DNA sequence: TGTGCTCTTGGGGATCCCGCGTGGGGGATTCCCCATTCCCGACAGATGTTTTTC.

As regards this clone: This may be a read error, as it is one base from a much larger clone. V is TRDV1 and J is TRDJ1; D call uncertain. V lost 4 bases and J 6 bases, leaving 18 bases between the germline ends. Germline-derived CDR1 and CDR2 are TSWWSYY and QGS. The length of the CDR3 is 15 residues. CDR3 nucleotides: TGTGCTCTTGGGGTCTATGCGCCCTGGACCAATAAACTCATCTTT. Encoded protein: CALGVYAPWTNKLIF.

This clone was observed a handful of times. J is TRDJ1 and V is TRDV1; D is undetermined. V was cut by 4 bases and J by 1 base, with 34 bases left in between. The CDR3 totals 22 residues. Germline V gene data show CDR1 as TSWWSYY and CDR2 as QGS. CDR3 in amino acids: CALGAAWPVKKGEGSCTDKLIF. The DNA of the CDR3 is TGTGCTCTTGGGGCCGCGTGGCCCGTAAAAAAGGGTGAGGGTAGTTGCACCGATAAACTCATCTTT.